The entry that follows covers one T cell receptor beta chain sequence. Its specificity is not known. Trimming removed 6 bases at V and 5 bases at J, with 13 bases between. Germline CDR1 is WSHSY and CDR2 is SAAADI. CDR3 size: 14 residues. These data come from a study of cytomegalovirus exposure and HLA in healthy donors. Looking at the study overall: About 80 million unique TCRs, all from HLA-typed donors, were included in an early release of the data. Study-wide points: HLA allele associations emerged for about 16,000 TCR beta sequences in a later analysis, at 0.05 false discovery rate. Presence/absence analyses assumed roughly uniform sequencing depth across donors, which may not hold.

PCR primers comprised 60 Vbeta and 13 Jbeta primers. Clones were sequenced by immunoSEQ multiplex PCR, and TCRdb holds only the in-frame ones, with some missing. The sample comprises some 150,000 clones, 82% of which are singletons, and under 2% rests with the top ten. The chain has TRBV10-2 and TRBJ2-2; possibly TRBD1 for D (6 bases). The sample taken for sequencing was PBMCs. This TCR came from a woman between 35 and 50 years old in good health and CMV-seronegative. Here the CDR3 DNA reads TGCGCCAGCAGAGGCCAAACAGGGACCGGGGAGCTGTTTTTT. Protein: CASRGQTGTGELFF.